This TCR beta chain stems from a study of blood T cell repertoires in COVID-19. Turning to the study itself: COVID-19 samples collected from the United States, Italy and Spain covered acute and convalescent phases. Nucleic acid was either cDNA or gDNA, and it came from T cells, B-cell-depleted T cells, or PBMCs.

V was clipped by 2 bases and J by 1 base, with 8 bases between them. Germline V lookup: CDR1 MNHEY, CDR2 SVGAGI. The CDR3 sequence is 14 residues long. Per the authors' pipeline: Estimates of nucleated cell counts were drawn from the amplification of reference gene primers. TCRdb's copy holds only in-frame clones and misses some; the assay was immunoSEQ multiplex PCR. V and J calls and clone size are those listed in that table; D and trimming were worked out from the DNA. The sample comprises fewer than 250,000 clones, roughly 88% of which are singletons, and approximately 5.6% rests with the top ten.

The chain joins TRBV6-5 to TRBJ1-2; D is uncertain. This clonotype was obtained from a woman aged 40 to 55 who had recovered from COVID-19. Sequencing was carried out using peripheral blood. This CDR3 reads CASSYEADNYGYTF. The CDR3 nucleotides are TGTGCCAGCAGTTACGAGGCAGATAACTATGGCTACACCTTC.